The sample holds a few counts of the clone carrying this T cell receptor (beta chain). From the 5' RACE reads, TCRdb called clonotypes with MiXCR, one entry per CDR3 protein. This sample yields around 370,000 distinct CDR3 sequences, of which around 9% are seen a single time; under 9.5% belongs to the top ten. The sample is drawn from a study of identical twins. The CDR3 spans 15 residues. Germline V gene lookup returns CDR1 DFQATT and CDR2 SNEGSKA (reference sequence). V lost 0 bases to trimming and J lost 3 bases, with 14 bases between them. The source material was naive T cells sorted from blood. This TCR derives from a woman in her 50s in good health. The chain has TRBV20-1 and TRBJ2-5; no definite D call. The CDR3: CSARDRWTQKETQYF. Here the CDR3 DNA reads TGCAGTGCTAGAGATCGCTGGACCCAGAAAGAGACCCAGTACTTC.